The sequence of this TCR beta chain was determined in a study of blood T cell repertoires in COVID-19 (dated by TCRdb to 2019 to 2021). In terms of the full investigation: The collaborator samples originated in the United States, Italy and Spain and spanned the acute and convalescent phases of COVID-19. The prospective study material was composed of cDNA or gDNA derived from T cells, B-cell-depleted T cells, or PBMCs. Deeply sampled blood TCRbeta repertoires from subjects exposed to, actively infected with, or recovered from COVID-19 were included in the dataset. The repertoires were released in a freely available public database meant as a resource for research on the immune response to SARS-CoV-2. The samples were drawn from two sources: the first 160 participants of the ongoing ImmuneRACE study, and 1,200 or so subjects contributed by 6 global collaborators. Nearly every sample came with metadata listing a de-identified subject ID, COVID-19 status, age in years and sex. Where HLA class I and class II types were available, the types were taken from metadata supplied by the sample provider, not from assay-based typing.

The CDR3 runs 14 residues from the cysteine to the phenylalanine. The DNA shown is the 42-base CDR3, in frame from base 1. The germline V gene (reference sequence) supplies CDR1 MNHNY and CDR2 SVGAGI. Compared with germline, V lacks 2 bases and J lacks 3 bases; bases without a gene match: 1. With regard to this clone: No cognate antigen has been identified for it. The record has no base qualities; no much larger clone is one base away.

The immunoSEQ Assay, a bias-controlled multiplex PCR, was used to amplify TCRbeta CDR3 regions from genomic DNA. The paper's data handling went like this. The number of nucleated cells in each sample was estimated by amplification of reference gene primers within the assay. To quantify the absolute abundance of each unique TCRbeta CDR3 rearrangement, sequence reads were collapsed and filtered. For each sample, productive Simpson clonality was calculated by taking the square root of Simpson's diversity index across productive rearrangements. TCRdb took this table from immuneACCESS and kept in-frame rearrangements with V and J called. Such tables lack part of the clones; where checked against another copy, unresolved V genes explain under half of the gap, and the rest is unexplained. Clonal size and the V and J genes are those of that table, whereas D and trimming came from the DNA. A total of about 280,000 clones appear in this sample, roughly 85% of them only once. The ten most abundant clones make up 5.1% of the sample.

Results and caveats for the whole study, not just this receptor: Clinical and demographic metadata were provided uncurated, with the amount varying by source and participant.

Whole blood was collected in K2EDTA tubes by collaborating institutions according to the institutions' own protocols. Collaborator samples were shipped for TCRbeta analysis as frozen whole blood, isolated PBMCs, or DNA extracted from either sample type. This sequence was found in a man aged 50-59 years with active or convalescent COVID-19. Sequencing used peripheral blood. This chain joins TRBV6-6 to TRBJ2-7, with 10 bases matching TRBD2. The CDR3 sequence is CASSYLAGVYEQYF. The nucleotides read TGTGCCAGCAGTTACCTAGCGGGAGTCTACGAGCAGTACTTC.